Below are 23 T cell receptor beta chains sequenced from a single sample in a study of cytomegalovirus exposure and HLA in healthy donors. The PCR made use of 60 Vbeta and 13 Jbeta primers. Sequencing used immunoSEQ multiplex PCR; TCRdb keeps in-frame clones, though not all of them. The sample records approximately 150,000 clones, roughly 80% being singletons. The sample comprised PBMCs. These receptors originate from a man aged 25 to 40 in good health and CMV-seropositive.

The V call is TRBV5-1, the J call TRBJ2-5; TRBD2 aligns across 13 bases. V was pared by 4 bases and J by 5 bases, with 8 bases of the junction left unmatched. Germline V gives CDR1 SGHRS, CDR2 YFSETQ. CDR3 length equals 16 residues. CDR3 bases: TGCGCCAGCAGCCCCGGGACTAGCGGGGAACGTGAGACCCAGTACTTC. Residues: CASSPGTSGERETQYF. Full variable domain (outside the CDR3, taken from reference TRBV5-1 and TRBJ2-5): KAGVTQTPRYLIKTRGQQVTLSCSPISGHRSVSWYQQTPGQGLQFLFEYFSETQRNKGNFPGRFSGRQFSNSRSEMNVSTLELGDSALYLCASSPGTSGERETQYFGPGTRLLVL.

The CDR3 here is CASSVATQISTDTQYF. DNA for the CDR3: TGTGCCAGCAGCGTAGCTACGCAAATTAGCACAGATACGCAGTATTTT. The chain is built from TRBV9 and TRBJ2-3; D unresolved. V lost 0 bases, J lost 0 bases, and 11 bases lay in between. CDR1 SGDLS and CDR2 YYNGEE come from the germline V gene. This CDR3 region has 16 residues.

The chain couples TRBV19 to TRBJ1-1, with TRBD1 matching 7 bases. The trim removed 5 bases at V and 1 base at J, leaving 10 bases unmatched. The CDR3 has 16 residues. Germline values: CDR1 LNHDA, CDR2 SQIVND (reference sequence). This chain's CDR3 is CASSPRWGQSNTEAFF. DNA for the CDR3: TGTGCCAGTAGTCCGAGGTGGGGACAGTCGAACACTGAAGCTTTCTTT.

In its sample, this clone was seen once. V gene TRBV6-5 combines with J gene TRBJ2-3; D is perhaps TRBD1 (6 bases). Germline V CDR1 and CDR2: MNHEY, SVGAGI. This CDR3 has 14 amino acids. The V and J ends lost 10 bases and 1 base respectively, with 15 bases between them. CDR3 sequence: CATNRALGTDTQYF. The CDR3 coding sequence is TGTGCCACGAACAGGGCTTTGGGCACAGATACGCAGTATTTT.

This clone has only a few counts. The chain employs TRBV5-1 and TRBJ1-2; D may be TRBD1 (6 bases). V lost 0 bases and J 7 bases, leaving 10 bases between the germline ends. This CDR3 has 13 residues. From germline, CDR1 is SGHRS and CDR2 YFSETQ. The CDR3 bases are TGCGCCAGCAGCTTGGGCAGGGGTGGTGGCTACACCTTC. Protein: CASSLGRGGGYTF.

This rearrangement joins TRBV6-6 to TRBJ2-5, with TRBD1 matching 7 bases. After removal of 6 bases from V and 4 bases from J, the junction contained 8 bases not matched to a gene. This CDR3 has 14 residues. Germline-derived CDR1 and CDR2 are MNHNY and SVGAGI (reference sequence). The CDR3 here is CASRQQDRIETQYF. The CDR3 nucleotides are TGTGCCAGCAGACAACAGGACAGGATAGAGACCCAGTACTTC.

The CDR3 spells CASSLDGGASYNEQFF. Written as DNA, the CDR3 is TGCGCCAGCAGCTTGGACGGGGGGGCATCCTACAATGAGCAGTTCTTC. The rearrangement joins TRBV5-1 to TRBJ2-1, with 8 bases that match TRBD2. With 0 bases clipped from V and 1 base from J, the junction kept 3 bases outside the gene matches. Per germline, CDR1 SGHRS and CDR2 YFSETQ. This CDR3 has 16 amino acids.

On this clone itself: Relative to the germline gene, one junction end is altered; a read error may explain this. The chain recombines TRBV4-2 with TRBJ2-3; 8 bases fit TRBD2. CDR1 is LGHNA, CDR2 YNFKEQ, per germline. The CDR3 is 17 amino acids. This chain's CDR3 is CANSHGRGGAGADTQYF. The CDR3 nucleotides are TGTGCCAACAGCCACGGGAGGGGCGGAGCGGGCGCAGATACGCAGTATTTT.

Regarding this clone: The same CDR3 is also encoded by other DNA sequences in this sample. The V and J genes are TRBV5-1 and TRBJ2-3, with 7 bases lining up with TRBD2. CDR3 length: 16 amino acids. Germline V gene lookup returns CDR1 SGHRS and CDR2 YFSETQ. Trimming at V came to 0 bases and at J to 1 base, leaving 5 bases not matched to a gene. The CDR3 reads CASSLATSGGTDTQYF. The CDR3 DNA reads TGCGCCAGCAGCTTGGCCACCAGCGGGGGCACAGATACGCAGTATTTT.

This clone occurred once. This chain connects TRBV5-1 to TRBJ2-3, with TRBD2 identical over 15 bases. With 4 bases clipped from V and 3 bases from J, the junction kept 6 bases outside the gene matches. This CDR3 spans 17 amino acids. The germline CDR1 and CDR2 sequences are SGHRS and YFSETQ. The CDR3 sequence: CASSPSGLAGGTDTQYF. CDR3 DNA sequence: TGCGCCAGCAGCCCCTCAGGACTAGCGGGGGGGACAGATACGCAGTATTTT.

The rearrangement links TRBV15 to TRBJ2-1, with 9 bases that match TRBD1. The trim removed 5 bases at V and 4 bases at J, leaving 6 bases unmatched. The CDR3 totals 15 residues. CDR1 and CDR2 (germline): LNHNV, YYDKDF (reference sequence). This chain's CDR3 is CATSRDREGYNEQFF. The CDR3 DNA is TGTGCCACCAGCCGGGACAGGGAGGGTTACAATGAGCAGTTCTTC.

The rearrangement joins TRBV7-6 to TRBJ2-7; a possible D gene is TRBD2 (6 bases). The CDR3 extends over 14 amino acids. V shed 4 bases and J shed 3 bases, with 13 bases lying between them. Germline CDR1 and CDR2: SGHVS and FNYEAQ. This CDR3 reads CASSSDWGDYEQYF. CDR3 DNA: TGTGCCAGCAGCTCGGACTGGGGGGACTACGAGCAGTACTTC.

V is TRBV7-6 and J is TRBJ2-1, with 7 nucleotides matching TRBD1. This CDR3 comprises 14 residues. V shed 8 bases, J shed 5 bases, and the junction held 9 bases outside the gene matches. Germline-derived CDR1 and CDR2 are SGHVS and FNYEAQ. The CDR3 sequence: CASGLGDRNNEQFF. CDR3 sequence (DNA): TGTGCCAGCGGCCTGGGGGACAGAAACAATGAGCAGTTCTTC.

V usage is TRBV15 and J usage is TRBJ2-2; 7 bases match TRBD2. The CDR3 has 15 residues. V was clipped by 3 bases and J by 1 base; unmatched bases: 2. Looked up from germline, CDR1 is LNHNV and CDR2 is YYDKDF (reference sequence). In DNA, the CDR3 is TGTGCCACCAGCAGCGGGGGGATGAACACCGGGGAGCTGTTTTTT. Translating gives CATSSGGMNTGELFF. The variable domain in full, completed from reference TRBV15 and TRBJ2-2, reads DAMVIQNPRYQVTQFGKPVTLSCSQTLNHNVMYWYQQKSSQAPKLLFHYYDKDFNNEADTPDNFQSRRPNTSFCFLDIRSPGLGDTAMYLCATSSGGMNTGELFFGEGSRLTVL.

This sequence joins TRBV7-7 and TRBJ2-7, with 8 bases that match TRBD1. V trimming: 3 bases; J trimming: 4 bases; junction bases outside the gene matches: 8. Germline-derived CDR1 and CDR2 are SSHAT and FNYEAQ (reference sequence). The CDR3 has 15 residues. CDR3 amino acids: CASSFLHGQGYEQYF. The CDR3 coding sequence is TGTGCCAGCAGCTTTTTACACGGACAGGGTTACGAGCAGTACTTC.

This chain uses TRBV2 with TRBJ1-5; possibly TRBD1 for D (6 bases). This CDR3 contains 15 residues. Trimming stripped 6 bases from V and 5 bases from J, with 17 bases between. In germline, CDR1 is SNHLY, CDR2 FYNNEI. CDR3 in DNA: TGTGCCAGCAGGTTACAGGGATTTGGGCATCAGCCCCAGCATTTT. It codes for CASRLQGFGHQPQHF.

This clone has a single count. V gene TRBV19 combines with J gene TRBJ1-3; tentatively, D is TRBD1 (6 bases). This CDR3 is 17 amino acids long. The V end was cut by 6 bases, the J end by 0 bases, with 18 bases between. Per the germline V gene, CDR1 is LNHDA and CDR2 is SQIVND (reference sequence). CDR3 in DNA: TGTGCCAGTAGGGATAAAAACGGACAGTTCTCTGGAAACACCATATATTTT. This sequence encodes CASRDKNGQFSGNTIYF.

The chain uses TRBV7-9 and TRBJ2-3; TRBD2 matches at 12 bases. V shed 5 bases, J shed 2 bases, and the junction held 5 bases outside the gene matches. Germline V lookup: CDR1 SEHNR, CDR2 FQNEAQ (reference sequence). The CDR3 extends over 16 amino acids. Here the CDR3 DNA reads TGTGCCAGCAGCCCTCGGACTAGCGGGGCCACAGATACGCAGTATTTT. The encoded protein is CASSPRTSGATDTQYF.

This rearrangement joins TRBV27 to TRBJ1-5; 7 positions agree with TRBD1. Germline assignment: CDR1 MNHEY and CDR2 SMNVEV (reference sequence). The CDR3 covers 16 residues. The J segment lost 2 bases and the V segment lost 5 bases, leaving 9 bases of the junction unmatched. The CDR3 spells CASSPWTGTGNQPQHF. CDR3 DNA: TGTGCCAGCAGTCCGTGGACAGGAACGGGCAATCAGCCCCAGCATTTT.

This clone was seen more than once but under ten times. The chain carries TRBV15 and TRBJ1-1; D is ambiguous. The length of the CDR3 is 14 residues. Looked up from germline, CDR1 is LNHNV and CDR2 is YYDKDF (reference sequence). V gave up 0 bases and J gave up 1 base, with 6 bases separating them. The CDR3 nucleotides are TGTGCCACCAGCAGAGACGGGAGGAACACTGAAGCTTTCTTT. This codes for CATSRDGRNTEAFF.

This clone has a handful of counts. CDR3 residues: CAWTKWTSGGAASEFF. The CDR3 DNA reads TGTGCCTGGACAAAATGGACTAGCGGGGGGGCCGCATCGGAGTTCTTC. The gene calls are TRBV30 and TRBJ2-1, with 15 bases matching TRBD2. Losses at the gene ends were 4 bases for V and 14 bases for J; bases not matched to a gene: 15. Germline V gene lookup returns CDR1 GTSNPN and CDR2 SVGIG (reference sequence). The CDR3 runs 16 residues.

The V gene is TRBV14, the J gene TRBJ2-1; 12 bases are a match to TRBD2. The length of the CDR3 is 16 residues. From germline, CDR1 is SGHDN and CDR2 FVKESK. The V and J ends lost 0 bases and 13 bases, in that order; junction bases with no gene match: 10. CDR3 amino acids: CASSQELGTSGRYQFF. The CDR3 region has the DNA TGTGCCAGCAGCCAAGAATTGGGGACTAGCGGGCGTTATCAGTTCTTC.

The chain couples TRBV5-1 to TRBJ1-1; 7 bases align to TRBD1. Trimming removed 1 base from V and 1 base from J; junction bases left unmatched: 1. This CDR3 has 14 amino acids. Germline CDR1 reads SGHRS; CDR2 reads YFSETQ. CDR3 amino acids: CASSLTGANTEAFF. CDR3 DNA: TGCGCCAGCAGCTTGACAGGGGCGAACACTGAAGCTTTCTTT.